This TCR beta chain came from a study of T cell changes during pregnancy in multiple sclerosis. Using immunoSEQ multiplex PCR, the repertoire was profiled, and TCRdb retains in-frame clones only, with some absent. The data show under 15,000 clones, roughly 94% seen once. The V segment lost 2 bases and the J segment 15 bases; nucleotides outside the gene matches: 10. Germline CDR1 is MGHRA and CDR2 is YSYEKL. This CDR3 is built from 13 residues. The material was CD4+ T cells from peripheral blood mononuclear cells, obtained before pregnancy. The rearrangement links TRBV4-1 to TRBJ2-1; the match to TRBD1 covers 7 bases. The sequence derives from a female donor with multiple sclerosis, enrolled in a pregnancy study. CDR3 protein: CASSQQTGSQGFF. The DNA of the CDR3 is TGCGCCAGCAGCCAACAGACAGGGTCCCAGGGGTTCTTC.